The rows below give T cell receptor beta chains drawn from one sample of a study of coeliac disease. Profiled with immunoSEQ multiplex PCR; TCRdb holds only in-frame clones, not every one. The sample holds approximately 5,400 clones, 50% to 70% seen once. The sequenced material came from intraepithelial lymphocytes from the gut. These receptors originate from a woman aged 25 to 39 with active celiac disease. CDR3s include the opening cysteine and the closing phenylalanine or tryptophan. A D gene is named only where the DNA matches it firmly. Only part of the rows carry a size: once, few, many, or a class if the clone is expanded.

v_gene,j_gene,d_gene,abundance,CDR3aa,CDR3nt
TRBV6-6,TRBJ1-5,.,.,CASSYSAADNQPQHF,TGTGCCAGCAGTTACTCAGCAGCGGACAATCAGCCCCAGCATTTT
TRBV21-1,TRBJ2-3,.,.,CASKAVTSESHTQYF,TGTGCCAGTAAAGCGGTAACTAGCGAGTCTCATACGCAGTATTTT
TRBV5-1,TRBJ2-7,.,.,CASRLEEQGNLYF,TGCGCCAGCAGGTTGGAAGAACAGGGAAATCTGTACTTC
TRBV7-2,TRBJ1-6,.,.,CASSPQGSSYNSPLHF,TGTGCCAGCAGCCCACAGGGCAGCTCCTATAATTCACCCCTCCACTTT
TRBV29-1,TRBJ2-3,TRBD2,.,CSVEVAASGGLDTQYF,TGCAGCGTTGAAGTAGCGGCTAGCGGGGGCCTAGATACGCAGTATTTT
TRBV2,TRBJ1-1,.,.,CASSEAGRGLPEAFF,TGTGCCAGCAGTGAAGCGGGTCGAGGATTGCCTGAAGCTTTCTTT
TRBV15,TRBJ1-2,TRBD1,.,CATSREYQGADGYTF,TGTGCCACCAGCAGAGAATATCAGGGGGCAGATGGCTACACCTTC
TRBV6-6,TRBJ1-2,.,few,CASSVDSGYYGYTF,TGTGCCAGCAGTGTCGACAGTGGATACTATGGCTACACCTTC
TRBV20-1,TRBJ2-5,.,.,CSADQGSEYF,TGCAGTGCTGATCAGGGTTCAGAGTACTTC
TRBV5-4,TRBJ1-2,.,.,CASSSANQARYGYTF,TGTGCCAGCAGCTCAGCCAACCAGGCTCGCTATGGCTACACCTTC
TRBV4-1,TRBJ2-7,.,.,CASSQESSGTYEQYF,TGCGCCAGCAGCCAAGAGTCCTCCGGGACATACGAGCAGTACTTC
TRBV6-6,TRBJ1-2,.,.,CASVQHSRSYGYTF,TGTGCCAGCGTACAGCACAGCCGAAGCTATGGCTACACCTTC
TRBV5-5,TRBJ2-7,TRBD2,.,CASSQEGMGLGSYEQYF,TGTGCCAGCAGCCAAGAGGGCATGGGACTAGGATCCTACGAGCAGTACTTC
TRBV2,TRBJ1-2,TRBD1,.,CASTADRGDGYTF,TGTGCCAGCACTGCGGACAGGGGAGATGGCTACACCTTC
TRBV28,TRBJ2-5,TRBD2,medium-sized,CASSLWAGGHSAETQYF,TGTGCCAGCAGTTTATGGGCGGGGGGGCATTCCGCAGAGACCCAGTACTTC
TRBV6-1,TRBJ2-7,TRBD1,once,CASSLRTGVNYEQYF,TGTGCCAGCAGTCTCCGGACAGGGGTGAACTACGAGCAGTACTTC
TRBV21-1,TRBJ2-4,.,.,CASSKVDSLDKNIQYF,TGTGCCAGCAGCAAAGTTGACAGCCTGGACAAAAACATTCAGTACTTC
TRBV5-6,TRBJ2-1,.,.,CASSLDREQFF,TGTGCCAGCAGCCTAGACCGGGAGCAGTTCTTC
TRBV5-1,TRBJ2-3,TRBD1,.,CASTSTGVPDTQYF,TGCGCCAGCACCTCGACAGGGGTACCAGATACGCAGTATTTT
TRBV4-2,TRBJ1-2,.,medium-sized,CASSQPVPRDGYTF,TGTGCCAGCAGCCAACCAGTGCCCAGGGATGGCTACACCTTC
TRBV7-2,TRBJ2-1,.,.,CASSLDTGSYNEQFF,TGTGCCAGCAGCTTAGATACAGGCTCCTACAATGAGCAGTTCTTC
TRBV7-8,TRBJ2-5,.,.,CASSLERGFEETQYF,TGTGCCAGCAGCTTAGAACGGGGATTTGAGGAGACCCAGTACTTC
TRBV15,TRBJ2-7,.,.,CATSSAGYRYEQYF,TGTGCCACCAGCAGCGCGGGGTACCGGTACGAGCAGTACTTC
TRBV7-2,TRBJ1-6,TRBD1,.,CASSFRRTGGNSPLHF,TGTGCCAGCAGCTTCCGCCGGACAGGGGGTAATTCACCCCTCCACTTT
TRBV7-7,TRBJ2-2,TRBD2,few,CATLAGGTGELFF,TGTGCTACCCTAGCGGGGGGCACCGGGGAGCTGTTTTTT
TRBV27,TRBJ2-2,TRBD2,.,CASSPPLAGGPYTGELFF,TGTGCCAGCAGTCCACCACTAGCGGGGGGGCCGTACACCGGGGAGCTGTTTTTT
TRBV5-6,TRBJ2-7,TRBD1,.,CASSGSGTGSYEQYF,TGTGCCAGCAGCGGGTCCGGGACAGGGTCATACGAGCAGTACTTC
TRBV28,TRBJ1-1,.,.,CASSFGVMNTEAFF,TGTGCCAGCAGTTTCGGGGTCATGAACACTGAAGCTTTCTTT
TRBV6-6,TRBJ1-1,.,.,CASRPSLMNTEAFF,TGTGCCAGCAGACCGAGCCTCATGAACACTGAAGCTTTCTTT
TRBV5-1,TRBJ2-7,TRBD2,.,CASSLASPREGPYEQYF,TGCGCCAGCAGCTTGGCCAGCCCCAGGGAGGGCCCCTACGAGCAGTACTTC
TRBV5-5,TRBJ2-7,.,.,CASSLAGAGIVYEQYF,TGTGCCAGCAGCTTGGCAGGGGCAGGAATTGTGTACGAGCAGTACTTC
TRBV6-5,TRBJ1-1,.,once,CASSYVRGMNTEAFF,TGTGCCAGCAGTTACGTCCGGGGAATGAACACTGAAGCTTTCTTT
TRBV4-1,TRBJ1-1,TRBD1,.,CASAYKGDSDTEAFF,TGCGCCAGCGCCTACAAAGGGGACAGCGACACTGAAGCTTTCTTT
TRBV6-4,TRBJ2-2,.,few,CASSTGYGTGELFF,TGTGCCAGCAGCACAGGGTATGGGACCGGGGAGCTGTTTTTT
TRBV7-3,TRBJ2-3,.,.,CASSQGVGDTQYF,TGTGCCAGCAGCCAAGGGGTAGGAGATACGCAGTATTTT
TRBV5-1,TRBJ2-3,.,.,CASSLRAQGYATDTQYF,TGCGCCAGCAGCTTGAGGGCCCAGGGGTATGCCACAGATACGCAGTATTTT
TRBV5-5,TRBJ2-7,TRBD2,few,CASSYISGAGQYF,TGTGCCAGCAGTTATATTAGCGGGGCGGGGCAGTACTTC
TRBV4-2,TRBJ2-1,.,.,CASSLDGNGHDEQFF,TGTGCCAGCAGCTTGGACGGTAACGGACACGATGAGCAGTTCTTC
TRBV6-5,TRBJ2-5,.,few,CASSYVAGSQETQYF,TGTGCCAGCAGTTACGTCGCGGGATCCCAAGAGACCCAGTACTTC
TRBV11-1,TRBJ1-1,TRBD1,.,CASSGGRYNRGAEAFF,TGTGCCAGCAGCGGCGGCCGATACAACAGGGGGGCTGAAGCTTTCTTT
TRBV27,TRBJ2-3,TRBD1,few,CASSGTGRGLGTDTQYF,TGTGCCAGCTCCGGGACAGGGAGGGGGCTAGGGACAGATACGCAGTATTTT
TRBV5-5,TRBJ2-5,TRBD1,.,CASSTHRGRGETQYF,TGTGCCAGCAGTACTCACAGGGGGCGAGGGGAGACCCAGTACTTC
TRBV5-1,TRBJ1-2,.,.,CASSLGVPNGYTF,TGCGCCAGCAGCTTGGGCGTGCCAAACGGCTACACCTTC
TRBV6-5,TRBJ1-2,.,.,CASGGGLYGYTF,TGTGCCAGCGGGGGGGGCCTCTATGGCTACACCTTC
TRBV14,TRBJ1-2,.,.,CASSPYSVGGYGYTF,TGTGCCAGCAGCCCCTATAGCGTGGGAGGGTATGGCTACACCTTC
TRBV7-8,TRBJ2-1,.,few,CASSLYRGNEQFF,TGTGCCAGCAGCTTATATCGGGGCAATGAGCAGTTCTTC
TRBV4-1,TRBJ1-1,TRBD1,.,CASSQYRGNTEAFF,TGCGCCAGCAGCCAGTACAGGGGGAACACTGAAGCTTTCTTT
TRBV27,TRBJ1-4,.,.,CASSWAPGDEKLFF,TGTGCCAGCAGTTGGGCCCCGGGGGACGAAAAACTGTTTTTT
TRBV18,TRBJ2-7,.,.,CASSPPETYEQYF,TGTGCCAGCTCACCACCTGAGACCTACGAGCAGTACTTC
TRBV7-3,TRBJ1-2,TRBD1,.,CASSHGTGGAIYGYTF,TGTGCCAGCAGCCACGGGACAGGGGGGGCGATCTATGGCTACACCTTC
TRBV4-2,TRBJ2-7,TRBD1,.,CASSPRDRGHEQYF,TGTGCCAGCAGCCCCCGGGACAGGGGCCACGAGCAGTACTTC
TRBV30,TRBJ2-1,.,.,CAWSPYPGHPYSYNEQFF,TGTGCCTGGAGTCCCTATCCGGGACATCCTTACTCCTACAATGAGCAGTTCTTC
TRBV27,TRBJ1-1,.,.,CASSISGDTEAFF,TGTGCCAGCAGTATTTCAGGGGACACTGAAGCTTTCTTT
TRBV5-6,TRBJ2-7,TRBD1,.,CASSLDGDRGSGRYEQYF,TGTGCCAGCAGCTTGGATGGCGACAGGGGATCGGGGAGGTACGAGCAGTACTTC